Following are 3 T cell receptor beta chains from one sample sequenced in a study of cytomegalovirus exposure and HLA in healthy donors. With 60 Vbeta and 13 Jbeta primers, the PCR was carried out. The assay was immunoSEQ multiplex PCR, and TCRdb's table has in-frame clones only and misses some. The table has about 150,000 clones, approximately 68% seen once; the top ten hold 2% to 2.5%. The sample consisted of PBMCs. The receptor source for this set is a man aged 35 to 55 in good health and CMV-seronegative.

The chain joins TRBV30 to TRBJ2-3; unclear D gene. Germline values: CDR1 GTSNPN, CDR2 SVGIG (reference sequence). V was cut by 1 base and J by 1 base, with 3 bases left in between. CDR3 length: 12 amino acids. CDR3 bases: TGTGCCTGGAGTGGAGGCACAGATACGCAGTATTTT. Translating gives CAWSGGTDTQYF.

V usage is TRBV6-1 and J usage is TRBJ2-7, with TRBD1 matching over 7 bases. The CDR3 is 15 amino acids. Germline V gene lookup returns CDR1 MNHNS and CDR2 SASEGT. J gave up 0 bases and V 5 bases, and 7 bases lay outside the gene matches. The CDR3 bases are TGTGCCAGCAGTCTGACAGGGTGGTCCTCCTACGAGCAGTACTTC. As protein: CASSLTGWSSYEQYF.

The genes are TRBV30 and TRBJ2-3, with 10 bases lining up with TRBD2. Germline V gives CDR1 GTSNPN, CDR2 SVGIG (reference sequence). CDR3 size: 14 residues. With 4 bases clipped from V and 0 bases from J, the junction kept 1 base outside the gene matches. The CDR3 DNA follows: TGTGCCTGGACTAGCGGGAGTAGCACAGATACGCAGTATTTT. Its protein is CAWTSGSSTDTQYF. The complete variable domain, with remaining parts taken from reference TRBV30 and TRBJ2-3, reads SQTIHQWPATLVQPVGSPLSLECTVEGTSNPNLYWYRQAAGRGLQLLFYSVGIGQISSEVPQNLSASRPQDRQFILSSKKLLLSDSGFYLCAWTSGSSTDTQYFGPGTRLTVL.